This T cell receptor (beta chain) was documented in a study of cytotoxic CD8 clonotypes in ibrutinib-treated CLL (dated by TCRdb to about 2021). With respect to the entire study: The cohort had about a dozen relapsed/refractory and more than 14 treatment-naive patients; 17 to 18 were IGHV unmutated. Responses were partial in roughly 24 patients and complete in 2; after median about 68 months follow-up, about 14 stayed in remission and some twelve progressed. Response samples were taken after a median of 12 months on treatment, ranging from roughly 6 to 36 months. Samples averaged roughly 260,000 productive templates and tens of thousands of productive rearrangements. Longitudinal samples were available for about 30% of the 86 trial participants. Cryopreserved peripheral blood mononuclear cells were collected at three points: before therapy, at response, and at either sustained remission or disease progression. Every remission and progressive disease sample was obtained while ibrutinib was still being received by the patients. Overall study outcomes, separate from this receptor: Lymph node repertoires were not examined, and the timing of sampling was not matched between patients in sustained remission and those whose disease progressed. At ibrutinib response clonality went up, during sustained remission it held steady, and at progression it dropped back toward baseline. Public clonotypes were found to be uncommon and were observed to contract or remain stable during treatment; the increase in clonality was shown to reflect expansion of private clonotypes at ibrutinib response. Baseline clonality exceeded that of age-matched healthy donors and correlated strongly with circulating CD8+ T-cell counts.

On a MiSeq, deep resolution sequencing aimed for a depth between 1 in 1 million and 1 in 200,000 T cells, with each clonotype covered approximately 9.8x on average. The immunoSEQ hsTCRB Kit was used to generate the TCR beta libraries. In the original analysis: The data were analyzed with ImmunoSEQ Analyzer and ImmunoSEQ Data Assistant, and V, D and J gene assignments followed IMGT definitions. Clonality, which ranges from 0 to 1, was calculated by subtracting the normalized Shannon entropy of productive rearrangement frequencies from one. Only overrepresented clonotypes making up at least 0.05% of each patient's repertoire were included in the public clonotype analysis. Fewer than 15 repertoires from age-matched healthy donors, obtained from immuneACCESS, served as clonality controls. TCRdb took this table from immuneACCESS and kept in-frame rearrangements with V and J called. Such tables lack part of the clones; where checked against another copy, unresolved V genes explain under half of the gap, and the rest is unexplained. V and J calls plus clone size are reproduced from that table; the DNA served to infer D and trimming. The sample yields around 40,000 clones; 55% to 75% were counted once. The ten largest clones take up around 10% of the sample.

On this clone: This clone's antigen is unknown. Nothing much larger sits one base from this clone, and base qualities are not available.

The CDR1 and CDR2 encoded by the germline V gene are MGHDK and SYGVNS. From its cysteine to its phenylalanine, the CDR3 spans 15 amino acids. The only DNA kept is the CDR3, 45 bases in frame from the first base. Trimming accounts for 5 bases at V and 5 bases at J, while the number of junction bases matched to no gene is 6. The time point label, read with the paper, signifies: progressive disease on ibrutinib. For TCR beta library preparation, roughly 2.2 micrograms of genomic DNA were isolated from cryopreserved PBMCs. Longitudinal blood samples from CLL patients on ibrutinib monotherapy underwent high-throughput TCR beta sequencing. The patients took part in an open-label, single-center phase 2 trial of ibrutinib monotherapy.

The source was PBMCs, collected at disease progression, from a patient treated with ibrutinib. The chain was built from TRBV25-1 and TRBJ2-5; TRBD2 lines up with 12 middle nucleotides. This TCR was sampled from a human donor with chronic lymphocytic leukemia. The sequenced DNA is TGTGCCAGCAGTCGCCGACTAGCGGGAGAGGAGACCCAGTACTTC. Translated, this is CASSRRLAGEETQYF.